These 26 T cell receptor beta chains were all obtained from the same sample, sequenced in a study of T-cell memory formation after mild COVID-19. In TCRdb, the 5' RACE reads were re-called with MiXCR into one record per CDR3 protein. This sample has 180,000 or so distinct CDR3 sequences, with 9.5% to 13% found just once. Input material: PBMCs or a T cell subset sorted from them (not recorded which). The receptor source for this set is a man aged 18 to 29 who had mild COVID-19 (a few samples of this study predate the infection). Cell type and time point are not known.

In its sample, this clonotype was seen a few times. The V call is TRBV18, the J call TRBJ2-5, with D unclear. CDR1 is KGHSH, CDR2 LQKENI, per germline. The CDR3 spans 16 residues. V was pared by 2 bases and J by 0 bases, with 13 bases between. In nucleotides, the CDR3 is TGTGCCAGCTCACCAATCGCCACACAAAACCAAGAGACCCAGTACTTC. Its translation: CASSPIATQNQETQYF.

The chain is built from TRBV4-3 and TRBJ1-2, with TRBD1 matching over 8 bases. J lost 0 bases, V lost 3 bases, and 3 bases had no gene match. The CDR3 contains 15 residues. Germline CDR1 reads LGHNA; CDR2 reads YSLEER. The CDR3: CASSQDRAANYGYTF. The CDR3 DNA reads TGCGCCAGCAGCCAGGACAGGGCCGCTAACTATGGCTACACCTTC.

The gene calls are TRBV28 and TRBJ2-3; 7 bases align to TRBD2. V lost 3 bases and J lost 1; bases outside the gene matches: 7. CDR3 size: 16 residues. Germline-derived CDR1 and CDR2 are MDHEN and SYDVKM. In DNA, the CDR3 is TGTGCCAGCAGTTTGGCGGCTAGCGGACGCACAGATACGCAGTATTTT. Its translation: CASSLAASGRTDTQYF.

This clonotype was picked up a small number of times. The genes are TRBV6-2 or TRBV6-3 and TRBJ2-1; 9 bases fit TRBD2. The trim removed 3 bases at V and 6 bases at J, leaving 6 bases unmatched. This CDR3 is 15 amino acids long. CDR1 is MNHEY and CDR2 is SVGEGT in the germline V gene. The CDR3 region is CASSYSSSGVNEQFF. CDR3 in DNA: TGTGCCAGCAGTTATTCGTCTAGCGGGGTCAATGAGCAGTTCTTC.

The genes are TRBV5-5 and TRBJ1-2; D remains unclear. V lost 4 bases and J 2 bases, leaving 15 bases between the germline ends. This CDR3 is 15 amino acids long. Germline assignment: CDR1 SGHKS and CDR2 YYEKEE (reference sequence). CDR3 nucleotides: TGTGCCAGCAGCCTTCTGGCTCGACCAAACTATGGCTACACCTTC. Residues: CASSLLARPNYGYTF. The full variable domain, with the rest looked up from reference TRBV5-5 and TRBJ1-2, is DAGVTQSPTHLIKTRGQQVTLRCSPISGHKSVSWYQQVLGQGPQFIFQYYEKEERGRGNFPDRFSARQFPNYSSELNVNALLLGDSALYLCASSLLARPNYGYTFGSGTRLTVV.

A few counts support this clonotype. This chain uses TRBV7-8 with TRBJ2-4; the match to TRBD1 covers 7 bases. CDR1 and CDR2 from the germline V gene are SGHVS and FQNEAQ. This CDR3 is 13 amino acids long. V was clipped by 5 bases and J by 13 bases; unmatched bases: 11. The CDR3 DNA is TGTGCCAGCAGCCCGACCACTGACAGGGTCCAGTACTTC. Protein sequence: CASSPTTDRVQYF.

The CDR3 loop is CASSYSGLSAGEQYF. In DNA form, the CDR3 reads TGTGCCAGCAGTTATTCAGGACTTTCCGCGGGCGAGCAGTACTTC. The V and J genes are TRBV6-5 and TRBJ2-7; D is possibly TRBD2 (5 bases). V was cut by 3 bases and J by 6 bases, with 18 bases left in between. Germline V gives CDR1 MNHEY, CDR2 SVGAGI. The CDR3 extends over 15 amino acids.

In its sample, this clonotype was seen many times. The chain carries TRBV6-6 and TRBJ1-6; maybe TRBD1 (5 bases). From germline, CDR1 is MNHNY and CDR2 SVGAGI (reference sequence). V was clipped by 6 bases and J by 4 bases, with 7 bases between them. The CDR3 has 13 residues. CDR3 bases: TGTGCCAGCAGGACAGAATATAATTCACCCCTCCACTTT. Translation: CASRTEYNSPLHF.

This clonotype occurred a few times. The J gene is TRBJ2-3, the V gene TRBV10-1; 9 nucleotides agree with TRBD1. The CDR3 extends over 17 amino acids. Per germline, CDR1 WNHNN and CDR2 SYGVQD (reference sequence). V trimming: 6 bases; J trimming: 5 bases; junction bases outside the gene matches: 15. The CDR3: CASSDGTGLQVGDTQYF. CDR3 nucleotides: TGCGCCAGCAGCGATGGGACAGGGCTCCAGGTTGGAGATACGCAGTATTTT.

This clonotype was detected ten times or more. This chain joins TRBV4-1 and TRBJ1-6; 11 positions agree with TRBD1. The CDR3 has 15 residues. V lost 6 bases to trimming and J lost 11 bases; unmatched junction nucleotides: 9. Germline CDR1 reads MGHRA; CDR2 reads YSYEKL. The CDR3 loop is CASRHAPGQGAPLHF. CDR3 DNA sequence: TGCGCCAGCAGACACGCTCCGGGACAGGGGGCACCCCTCCACTTT.

The rearrangement joins TRBV4-3 to TRBJ2-3, with TRBD1 matching over 7 bases. This CDR3 region has 16 residues. V shed 0 bases and J 3 bases; nucleotides not matched to a gene: 6. Per germline, CDR1 LGHNA and CDR2 YSLEER. CDR3 sequence (DNA): TGCGCCAGCAGCCAAGATCGAGAGACAGGGACAGATACGCAGTATTTT. Its protein product is CASSQDRETGTDTQYF.

The V and J genes are TRBV9 and TRBJ2-5, with a tentative D call TRBD2 (7 bases). There are 15 residues in the CDR3. V was pared by 0 bases and J by 1 base, with 10 bases between. Germline V gives CDR1 SGDLS, CDR2 YYNGEE. The CDR3 protein is CASSVAAGAQETQYF. The CDR3, as DNA: TGTGCCAGCAGCGTAGCTGCGGGGGCCCAAGAGACCCAGTACTTC.

This clonotype has just a few counts. The rearrangement uses TRBV18 and TRBJ1-1; tentative D call: TRBD1 (5 bases). CDR1 KGHSH and CDR2 LQKENI come from the germline V gene. Trimming took off 6 bases at V and 1 base at J, with 18 bases between the two ends. CDR3 length: 16 amino acids. Here the CDR3 DNA reads TGTGCCAGCTCCCTCACACAGGTTGGTTGGAACACTGAAGCTTTCTTT. This gives the protein CASSLTQVGWNTEAFF.

V is TRBV29-1 and J is TRBJ2-3, with D possibly TRBD1 on 7 matching bases. Trimming removed 2 bases from V and 5 bases from J, with 14 bases in between. Germline values: CDR1 SQVTM, CDR2 ANQGSEA. The length of the CDR3 is 14 residues. CDR3 protein: CSVERGAGGDTQYF. The CDR3 DNA follows: TGCAGCGTTGAACGCGGGGCAGGGGGAGATACGCAGTATTTT.

This chain connects TRBV5-1 to TRBJ2-7, with 11 bases matching TRBD1. Per the germline V gene, CDR1 is SGHRS and CDR2 is YFSETQ. The CDR3 extends over 15 amino acids. V lost 4 bases and J lost 4; bases outside the gene matches: 7. CDR3 sequence (DNA): TGCGCCAGCAGCCCCGGGACAGGGGGTGTGTACGAGCAGTACTTC. Its protein product is CASSPGTGGVYEQYF.

In this sample, this clonotype turned up many times. This chain connects TRBV20-1 to TRBJ1-2; perhaps TRBD1 as D (5 bases). The CDR3 has 15 residues. V lost 2 bases to trimming and J lost 6 bases, with 19 bases between them. In germline, CDR1 is DFQATT, CDR2 SNEGSKA (reference sequence). This chain's CDR3 is CSARSHLGGRDGYTF. Written as DNA, the CDR3 is TGCAGTGCTAGATCCCACCTCGGGGGGAGGGATGGCTACACCTTC.

This rearrangement joins TRBV24-1 to TRBJ1-5, with no clear D. Trimming pared 4 bases from V and 8 bases from J, leaving 14 bases between. Per germline, CDR1 KGHDR and CDR2 SFDVKD. This CDR3 has 14 amino acids. The CDR3, as DNA: TGTGCCACCAGTGACCCAGGCACGAAGGAGCCCCAGCATTTT. This sequence encodes CATSDPGTKEPQHF.

V and J are TRBV19 and TRBJ2-3; D is possibly TRBD2 (5 bases). Germline V gene lookup returns CDR1 LNHDA and CDR2 SQIVND (reference sequence). Trimming pared 7 bases from V and 7 bases from J, leaving 12 bases between. The CDR3 covers 12 residues. CDR3 bases: TGTGCCAGTACGGGGAGCTATAATACGCAGTATTTT. This sequence encodes CASTGSYNTQYF. The complete variable domain, with remaining parts taken from reference TRBV19 and TRBJ2-3, reads DGGITQSPKYLFRKEGQNVTLSCEQNLNHDAMYWYRQDPGQGLRLIYYSQIVNDFQKGDIAEGYSVSREKKESFPLTVTSAQKNPTAFYLCASTGSYNTQYFGPGTRLTVL.

The chain is built from TRBV7-8 and TRBJ2-5; D remains ambiguous. Trimming removed 5 bases at V and 2 bases at J, with 27 bases between. Germline lookup yields CDR1 SGHVS and CDR2 FQNEAQ. The CDR3 contains 19 residues. CDR3 sequence reads: CASSRTAQLGRPLQETQYF. The CDR3 nucleotides read TGTGCCAGCAGCAGAACCGCTCAACTCGGACGGCCCTTACAAGAGACCCAGTACTTC.

V is TRBV4-1 and J is TRBJ2-5; TRBD1 is a possible D gene (6 bases). Germline V gives CDR1 MGHRA, CDR2 YSYEKL. The CDR3 is 13 amino acids. Trimming removed 3 bases at V and 4 bases at J, with 9 bases between. CDR3 sequence: CASSQGALETQYF. The CDR3, as DNA: TGCGCCAGCAGCCAGGGGGCGTTAGAGACCCAGTACTTC.

The chain recombines TRBV5-1 with TRBJ1-3, with D perhaps matching TRBD1 (6 bases). This CDR3 is 17 amino acids long. Trimming cost V 5 bases and J 0 bases, with 18 bases left between them. Germline V gene data show CDR1 as SGHRS and CDR2 as YFSETQ. The CDR3 reads CASSSAYSTGSGNTIYF. CDR3 DNA: TGCGCCAGCAGTTCAGCCTACTCGACAGGCTCTGGAAACACCATATATTTT.

The sample holds many counts of this clonotype. CDR3 in DNA: TGCAGTGCTAAAAAGGGTTCAGCGGGGGGAAATACGCAGTATTTT. It encodes CSAKKGSAGGNTQYF. The chain couples TRBV20-1 to TRBJ2-3, with TRBD2 identical over 9 bases. V was pared by 4 bases and J by 7 bases, with 12 bases of the junction left unmatched. CDR1 and CDR2 (germline): DFQATT, SNEGSKA (reference sequence). CDR3 length equals 15 residues.

This clonotype was seen a handful of times. The V gene is TRBV5-1, the J gene TRBJ2-3; 9 bases are a match to TRBD1. Germline-derived CDR1 and CDR2 are SGHRS and YFSETQ. V dropped 4 bases and J dropped 4; count of bases not matched to a gene: 7. CDR3 length: 15 residues. For the CDR3, the DNA is TGCGCCAGCAGCCCTAGGACAGGGGCCCCAGATACGCAGTATTTT. It codes for CASSPRTGAPDTQYF.

The table lists this clonotype with a few counts. This chain links TRBV3-1 with TRBJ2-2, with D possibly matching TRBD2 (5 bases). V shed 5 bases and J shed 0 bases, with 13 bases lying between them. The CDR3 has 16 residues. Looked up from germline, CDR1 is LGHDT and CDR2 is YNNKEL (reference sequence). The CDR3: CASSEPSAANTGELFF. DNA for the CDR3: TGTGCCAGCAGCGAACCATCAGCGGCGAACACCGGGGAGCTGTTTTTT.

The chain recombines TRBV27 with TRBJ2-7; D is undetermined. The CDR3 loop spans 11 amino acids. V lost 8 bases, J lost 6 bases, and 11 bases lay in between. Germline CDR1 reads MNHEY; CDR2 reads SMNVEV (reference sequence). This CDR3 reads CASSHRGEQYF. CDR3 in DNA: TGTGCCAGCTCCCACCGTGGCGAGCAGTACTTC.

The chain couples TRBV5-1 to TRBJ2-7, with 9 bases lining up with TRBD1. The CDR3 runs 13 residues. Germline V gene lookup returns CDR1 SGHRS and CDR2 YFSETQ. J was trimmed by 2 bases and V by 9 bases; bases with no gene match: 6. The CDR3 DNA follows: TGCGCCATCAACCGGGACAGGGCCTACGAGCAGTACGTC. It codes for CAINRDRAYEQYV.